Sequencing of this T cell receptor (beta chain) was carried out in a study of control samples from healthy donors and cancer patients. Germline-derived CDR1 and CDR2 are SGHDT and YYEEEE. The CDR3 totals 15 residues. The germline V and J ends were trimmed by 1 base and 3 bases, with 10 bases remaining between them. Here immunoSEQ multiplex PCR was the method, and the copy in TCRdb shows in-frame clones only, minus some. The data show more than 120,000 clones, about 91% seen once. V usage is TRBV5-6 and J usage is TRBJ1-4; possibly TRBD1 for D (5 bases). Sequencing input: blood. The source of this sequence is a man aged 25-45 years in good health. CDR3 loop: CASSLWQGPNEKLFF. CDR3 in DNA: TGTGCCAGCAGCTTGTGGCAGGGCCCTAATGAAAAACTGTTTTTT.